This entry features one TCR beta chain sequence. The antigen remains unidentified. The data originate from a study of T cells in Graves' hyperthyroidism and ophthalmopathy. Study results and caveats: Ophthalmopathy, as predicted by the model, came a median around 7 months after the prediction.

TCR beta CDR3 regions were amplified from RNA transcripts. HTBI primers were used for first-round RT-PCR of the TCR CDR3. TCRdb recomputed calls from the multiplex PCR reads with MiXCR, one row per CDR3 protein. The table lists around 800,000 distinct CDR3 sequences, about two fifths of them singletons. Newly diagnosed patients aged 18 to 65 had hyperthyroidism of under 2 months' duration. With 4 bases removed from V and 7 bases from J, the gap between germline ends came to 13 bases. This CDR3 is built from 13 residues. Germline loops: CDR1 ENHRY, CDR2 SYGVKD. This sequence originates from a man aged 18 to 30 with Graves' hyperthyroidism. The sample comprised blood. The V call is TRBV10-3, the J call TRBJ1-1; tentatively, D is TRBD1 (6 bases). For the CDR3, the DNA is TGTGCCATCAGTGGGGCAGGGGACGATGAAGCTTTCTTT. Translated: CAISGAGDDEAFF.